This T cell receptor beta chain was sequenced during a study of blood T cell repertoires in COVID-19. Study-level background: The origin of the acute and convalescent COVID-19 samples was the United States, Italy and Spain.

V was trimmed by 2 bases and J by 4 bases, leaving 11 bases between them. Germline V CDR1 and CDR2: LNHDA, SQIVND (reference sequence). CDR3 size: 15 residues. Methods used by the authors: Nucleated cell number was recorded as an estimate derived from reference gene primer amplification. Clones were sequenced by immunoSEQ multiplex PCR, and TCRdb holds only the in-frame ones, with some missing. Clonal size and the V and J genes are those of that table, whereas D and trimming came from the DNA. The data hold about 100,000 clones, with about 90% observed a single time. The sequence derives from a woman aged 45 to 65 with COVID-19, enrolled during active disease. The source material was peripheral blood. The rearrangement uses TRBV19 and TRBJ2-2; D gene uncertain. CDR3 protein: CASSIMQSPTGELFF. CDR3 nucleotide sequence: TGTGCCAGTAGTATAATGCAGTCACCCACCGGGGAGCTGTTTTTT.